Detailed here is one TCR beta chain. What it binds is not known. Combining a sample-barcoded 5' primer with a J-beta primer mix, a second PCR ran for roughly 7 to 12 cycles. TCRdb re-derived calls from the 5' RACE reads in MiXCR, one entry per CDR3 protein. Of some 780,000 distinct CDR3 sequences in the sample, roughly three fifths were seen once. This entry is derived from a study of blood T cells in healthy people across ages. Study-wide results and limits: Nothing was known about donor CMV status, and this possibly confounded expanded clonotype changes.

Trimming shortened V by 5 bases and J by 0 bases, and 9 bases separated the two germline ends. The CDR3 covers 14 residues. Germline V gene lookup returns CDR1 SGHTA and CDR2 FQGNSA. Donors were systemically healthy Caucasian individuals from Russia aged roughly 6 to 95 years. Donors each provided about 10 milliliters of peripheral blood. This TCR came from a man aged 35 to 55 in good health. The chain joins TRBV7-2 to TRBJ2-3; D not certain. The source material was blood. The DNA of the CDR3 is TGTGCCAGCAGCCGCACCCGCAGCACAGATACGCAGTATTTT. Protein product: CASSRTRSTDTQYF.